A single sample gave rise to the 32 T cell receptor beta chains below, sequenced in a study of blood T cell repertoires in COVID-19. Here immunoSEQ multiplex PCR was the method, and the copy in TCRdb shows in-frame clones only, minus some. The data contain about 230,000 clones, 85% to 90% of them singletons. The sample was peripheral blood. These TCRs come from a man over 45 with COVID-19, enrolled during active disease.

The rearrangement uses TRBV6-5 and TRBJ2-2; D remains unclear. V was shortened by 7 bases and J by 5 bases, with 5 bases between the two germline ends. Looked up from germline, CDR1 is MNHEY and CDR2 is SVGAGI. This CDR3 contains 11 residues. The CDR3 DNA is TGTGCCAGCACCAATACCGGGGAGCTGTTTTTT. It yields the protein CASTNTGELFF.

V is TRBV29-1 and J is TRBJ1-2, with D perhaps TRBD1 (5 bases). CDR1 is SQVTM and CDR2 is ANQGSEA in the germline V gene. The CDR3 spans 14 residues. Trimming left V 0 bases short and J 6 bases short, with 14 bases between. This CDR3 reads CSVEDLGGGDGYTF. For the CDR3, the DNA is TGCAGCGTTGAAGATCTTGGGGGGGGAGATGGCTACACCTTC.

CDR3 residues: CASRANSLPNYGYTF. CDR3 coding DNA: TGTGCCAGCAGAGCAAACTCGCTCCCCAACTATGGCTACACCTTC. The genes are TRBV6-5 and TRBJ1-2; D ambiguous. Germline CDR1 reads MNHEY; CDR2 reads SVGAGI. The CDR3 runs to 15 residues. Trimming removed 6 bases at V and 2 bases at J, with 16 bases between.

J is TRBJ2-7 and V is TRBV11-2, with 8 bases identical to TRBD1. V dropped 1 base and J dropped 5; count of bases not matched to a gene: 7. CDR1 and CDR2 from the germline V gene are SGHAT and FQNNGV. The CDR3 runs to 15 residues. CDR3 nucleotide sequence: TGTGCCAGCAGCTTAGTCCCAGGACAGGGAGACGAGCAGTACTTC. As protein: CASSLVPGQGDEQYF.

This chain links TRBV5-1 with TRBJ1-1; D gene uncertain. V was pared by 1 base and J by 6 bases, with 13 bases between. The CDR3 extends over 14 amino acids. Germline CDR1 and CDR2: SGHRS and YFSETQ. The CDR3 DNA is TGCGCCAGCAGCTTGTATGGGAGTGAAGCTGAAGCTTTCTTT. Translated: CASSLYGSEAEAFF.

The CDR3, as DNA: TGTGCCAGCAGCTTATACGGGACAGGGGAATTTGGCAATCAGCCCCAGCATTTT. This translates into CASSLYGTGEFGNQPQHF. The chain is built from TRBV7-2 and TRBJ1-5; 10 nucleotides match TRBD1. V was clipped by 2 bases and J by 2 bases; unmatched bases: 9. Germline values: CDR1 SGHTA, CDR2 FQGNSA. The CDR3 loop spans 18 amino acids.

V and J are TRBV5-5 and TRBJ2-5; D possibly corresponds to TRBD1 (6 bases). CDR1 is SGHKS, CDR2 YYEKEE, per germline (reference sequence). Trimming left V 0 bases short and J 4 bases short, with 7 bases between. There are 13 residues in the CDR3. CDR3 protein: CASSLDRVETQYF. CDR3 coding DNA: TGTGCCAGCAGCTTGGACAGGGTAGAGACCCAGTACTTC.

The chain employs TRBV7-2 and TRBJ1-1; TRBD1 matches 9 bases. This CDR3 has 14 residues. The ends lost 4 bases at V and 5 bases at J; junction bases unmatched: 5. Germline V gene lookup returns CDR1 SGHTA and CDR2 FQGNSA. The CDR3, as DNA: TGTGCCAGCAGCTCCGGACAGGGGCGGACTGAAGCTTTCTTT. Protein: CASSSGQGRTEAFF.

The rearrangement links TRBV7-8 to TRBJ1-5; perhaps TRBD1 as D (6 bases). Looked up from germline, CDR1 is SGHVS and CDR2 is FQNEAQ. The CDR3 has 13 residues. V lost 2 bases to trimming and J lost 6 bases, with 8 bases between them. Here the CDR3 reads CASSLQGTQPQHF. The CDR3 DNA reads as TGTGCCAGCAGCTTACAGGGGACTCAGCCCCAGCATTTT.

This chain links TRBV7-8 with TRBJ2-7, with D possibly matching TRBD1 (5 bases). The germline gives CDR1 SGHVS, CDR2 FQNEAQ. Between the trimmed V and J ends, which lost 5 bases and 0 bases, there was a span of 11 bases. The CDR3 is 14 amino acids. The CDR3 region is CASSKTTVSYEQYF. The DNA for the CDR3 is TGTGCCAGCAGCAAGACGACAGTCTCCTACGAGCAGTACTTC.

The chain uses TRBV7-9 and TRBJ2-5; the D gene is possibly TRBD1 (6 bases). Germline lookup yields CDR1 SEHNR and CDR2 FQNEAQ (reference sequence). The V gene lost 9 bases and the J gene lost 4 bases, with 15 bases spanning the gap. This CDR3 has 13 residues. The CDR3 sequence is CASTTGLGETQYF. Here the CDR3 DNA reads TGTGCCAGTACCACAGGGTTGGGAGAGACCCAGTACTTC.

V usage is TRBV12-5 and J usage is TRBJ2-1, with 10 nucleotides matching TRBD2. Germline V gives CDR1 LGHNT, CDR2 FRNRAP. With 5 bases clipped from V and 5 bases from J, the junction kept 9 bases outside the gene matches. The CDR3 extends over 16 amino acids. The DNA for the CDR3 is TGTGCTAGTGGTGACCCAACTAGCGGGGCTGACAATGAGCAGTTCTTC. This codes for CASGDPTSGADNEQFF.

V gene TRBV5-1 combines with J gene TRBJ2-1, with a weak D call TRBD2 (6 bases). CDR3 length: 15 residues. The V end was cut by 2 bases, the J end by 5 bases, with 14 bases between. Germline CDR1 reads SGHRS; CDR2 reads YFSETQ. Here the CDR3 reads CASSLTSLQHNEQFF. The CDR3 region has the DNA TGCGCCAGCAGCTTAACTAGCCTTCAACACAATGAGCAGTTCTTC.

This rearrangement joins TRBV6-4 to TRBJ1-5; D remains ambiguous. Deletions cut 7 bases from V and 3 bases from J, with 16 bases between. The CDR3 contains 15 residues. CDR1 MRHNA and CDR2 SNTAGT come from the germline V gene. CDR3 region: CASNFVVYPNQPQHF. The CDR3 region has the DNA TGTGCCAGCAACTTCGTGGTATACCCCAATCAGCCCCAGCATTTT.

The V gene is TRBV1, the J gene TRBJ2-3; the table's D call, TRBD2, was not checked against the DNA. TRBV1 corresponds to a pseudogene. The CDR3 is made up of 15 amino acids. As DNA, the CDR3 is TGCACCAGCAGTGGAGTAGCGGAACCGGGAGATACGCAGTATTTT. This translates into CTSSGVAEPGDTQYF.

The chain has TRBV27 and TRBJ2-2; TRBD2 matches 9 bases. Germline V gives CDR1 MNHEY, CDR2 SMNVEV (reference sequence). The CDR3 length is 16 residues. The V gene end was trimmed by 7 bases and the J gene end by 6 bases; junction bases not matched to a gene: 12. The CDR3 loop is CASTAAGGAYPGELFF. The CDR3 DNA reads as TGTGCCAGCACTGCAGCGGGGGGCGCGTATCCCGGGGAGCTGTTTTTT.

This clone has just one count. The V and J genes are TRBV15 and TRBJ1-2; no clear D gene. Germline CDR1 and CDR2: LNHNV and YYDKDF (reference sequence). Trimming pared 3 bases from V and 8 bases from J, leaving 16 bases between. The CDR3 has 14 amino acids. Here the CDR3 DNA reads TGTGCCACCAGCAGCGGATCTCCGGGTAGGGGCTACACCTTC. This translates into CATSSGSPGRGYTF.

This sequence joins TRBV7-8 and TRBJ2-7; 9 bases line up with TRBD1. CDR3 size: 15 residues. From germline, CDR1 is SGHVS and CDR2 FQNEAQ. Trimming at V came to 7 bases and at J to 1 base, leaving 8 bases not matched to a gene. The CDR3 here is CASKLDRGPSYEQYF. As DNA, the CDR3 is TGTGCCAGCAAATTGGACAGGGGCCCTTCCTACGAGCAGTACTTC.

Regarding this clone: At one boundary the junction diverges from the germline segment, which might be a read error. This sequence joins TRBV14 and TRBJ1-1; no reliable D call. CDR1 and CDR2 from the germline V gene are SGHDN and FVKESK. CDR3 length: 15 residues. The CDR3 region has the DNA TGTGCCAGCAGTCAAGTTCCCGGAGGGAACACTGAAGCTTTCTTT. Protein sequence: CASSQVPGGNTEAFF. Drawing the rest from reference TRBV14 and TRBJ1-1, the complete variable domain is EAGVTQFPSHSVIEKGQTVTLRCDPISGHDNLYWYRRVMGKEIKFLLHFVKESKQDESGMPNNRFLAERTGGTYSTLKVQPAELEDSGVYFCASSQVPGGNTEAFFGQGTRLTVV.

V usage is TRBV5-4 and J usage is TRBJ1-3; 7 nucleotides agree with TRBD1. Germline CDR1 reads SGHNT; CDR2 reads YYREEE (reference sequence). The V gene end was trimmed by 4 bases and the J gene end by 1 base; junction bases not matched to a gene: 2. CDR3 length: 14 residues. The CDR3 reads CASSPTGSGNTIYF. DNA for the CDR3: TGTGCCAGCAGCCCGACAGGGTCTGGAAACACCATATATTTT.

The chain joins TRBV3-1 (or the pseudogene TRBV3-2) to TRBJ2-2; a weak D match, TRBD2 (5 bases). The CDR3 totals 14 residues. Germline CDR1 LGHDT, CDR2 YNNKEL (reference sequence). V lost 0 bases and J lost 7, with 9 bases in between. The CDR3 reads CASSQDVAGGELFF. CDR3 coding DNA: TGTGCCAGCAGCCAAGATGTGGCGGGCGGGGAGCTGTTTTTT.

There are a few counts of this clone. The chain joins TRBV29-1 to TRBJ2-1; 10 bases are shared with TRBD2. The CDR3 is 15 amino acids. In germline, CDR1 is SQVTM, CDR2 ANQGSEA. The J segment lost 8 bases and the V segment lost 7 bases, leaving 14 bases of the junction unmatched. CDR3 DNA sequence: TGCAGCGCTGGGTGGGCTAGCGGGAGTCTAGATGAGCAGTTCTTC. This codes for CSAGWASGSLDEQFF.

The chain couples TRBV7-8 to TRBJ1-3; 9 nucleotides agree with TRBD1. The CDR3 covers 16 residues. The trim removed 3 bases at V and 2 bases at J, leaving 5 bases unmatched. CDR1 is SGHVS, CDR2 FQNEAQ, per germline. Here the CDR3 reads CASSLNRQGAGNTIYF. DNA of the CDR3: TGTGCCAGCAGCTTGAACCGACAGGGGGCTGGAAACACCATATATTTT. Full variable domain (outside the CDR3, taken from reference TRBV7-8 and TRBJ1-3): GAGVSQSPRYKVAKRGQDVALRCDPISGHVSLFWYQQALGQGPEFLTYFQNEAQLDKSGLPSDRFFAERPEGSVSTLKIQRTQQEDSAVYLCASSLNRQGAGNTIYFGEGSWLTVV.

The CDR3 region is CASSYVLAETQYF. In DNA, the CDR3 is TGTGCCAGCAGTTACGTACTCGCTGAGACCCAGTACTTC. The chain couples TRBV6-5 to TRBJ2-5, with no clear D. From germline, CDR1 is MNHEY and CDR2 SVGAGI. This CDR3 spans 13 amino acids. The V gene lost 2 bases and the J gene lost 5 bases, with 9 bases spanning the gap.

This chain connects TRBV19 to TRBJ2-1; 8 bases agree with TRBD2. The junction had 13 bases not matched to a gene; V was cut back by 7 bases and J by 8 bases. Germline V gene lookup returns CDR1 LNHDA and CDR2 SQIVND (reference sequence). The CDR3 is 15 residues long. The CDR3 DNA reads as TGTGCCAGTACCCGGGAGGGCCCAAGCGGGGATGAGCAGTTCTTC. Protein: CASTREGPSGDEQFF.

The chain combines TRBV6-5 with TRBJ1-4; TRBD1 agrees at 9 bases. Trimming at V came to 6 bases and at J to 7 bases, leaving 6 bases not matched to a gene. The germline V gene has CDR1 MNHEY and CDR2 SVGAGI. The CDR3 is made up of 14 amino acids. The CDR3 reads CASRGDRAGEKLFF. The CDR3, as DNA: TGTGCCAGCAGGGGGGACAGGGCCGGTGAAAAACTGTTTTTT.

The genes are TRBV28 and TRBJ2-1; tentative D call: TRBD2 (6 bases). V was pared by 5 bases and J by 9 bases, with 14 bases between. The germline CDR1 and CDR2 sequences are MDHEN and SYDVKM. The CDR3 is 13 residues long. The CDR3 here is CASSTRGGSEQFF. Written as DNA, the CDR3 is TGTGCCAGCAGTACTAGGGGAGGCTCTGAGCAGTTCTTC.

J is TRBJ1-1 and V is TRBV30; possible D gene TRBD1, 6 bases. Trimming shortened V by 6 bases and J by 0 bases, and 14 bases separated the two germline ends. Germline values: CDR1 GTSNPN, CDR2 SVGIG (reference sequence). The CDR3 contains 14 residues. This CDR3 reads CACVRSGVNTEAFF. Written as DNA, the CDR3 is TGTGCCTGTGTAAGGTCAGGGGTGAACACTGAAGCTTTCTTT.

This clone came up once. This sequence joins TRBV5-1 and TRBJ2-7, with a possible D match to TRBD1 (6 bases). V lost 4 bases to trimming and J lost 4 bases, with 18 bases between them. Germline values: CDR1 SGHRS, CDR2 YFSETQ. This CDR3 has 15 residues. The CDR3, as DNA: TGCGCCAGCAGCCCACAGGGTGGGGGACCATACGAGCAGTACTTC. Its protein is CASSPQGGGPYEQYF. Based on the CDR3 plus reference TRBV5-1 and TRBJ2-7, the full variable domain is KAGVTQTPRYLIKTRGQQVTLSCSPISGHRSVSWYQQTPGQGLQFLFEYFSETQRNKGNFPGRFSGRQFSNSRSEMNVSTLELGDSALYLCASSPQGGGPYEQYFGPGTRLTVT.

The V call is TRBV28, the J call TRBJ2-3; 8 nucleotides align to TRBD2. Germline V gene data show CDR1 as MDHEN and CDR2 as SYDVKM. The CDR3 sequence is 16 residues long. The junction had 9 bases not matched to a gene; V was cut back by 7 bases and J by 0 bases. Here the CDR3 DNA reads TGTGCCAGCACCCGGGGCGGGGGGCTCAGCACAGATACGCAGTATTTT. It specifies CASTRGGGLSTDTQYF.

This chain connects TRBV10-3 to TRBJ1-2; a weak D match, TRBD1 (5 bases). V was cut by 10 bases and J by 0 bases, with 24 bases left in between. The CDR3 has 17 residues. Germline V gene sequence: CDR1 ENHRY, CDR2 SYGVKD. The DNA of the CDR3 is TGTGCCACCTCCGTAGGGGTGGGGCGCGGGGCTAACTATGGCTACACCTTC. Protein: CATSVGVGRGANYGYTF.

The chain uses TRBV11-3 and TRBJ2-1; no firm D call. The germline CDR1 and CDR2 sequences are SGHNT and YENEEA. The CDR3 runs to 12 residues. Deletions cut 1 base from V and 6 bases from J, with 4 bases between. The CDR3 protein is CASSLGLNEQFF. The DNA of the CDR3 is TGTGCCAGCAGCTTAGGGCTCAATGAGCAGTTCTTC.